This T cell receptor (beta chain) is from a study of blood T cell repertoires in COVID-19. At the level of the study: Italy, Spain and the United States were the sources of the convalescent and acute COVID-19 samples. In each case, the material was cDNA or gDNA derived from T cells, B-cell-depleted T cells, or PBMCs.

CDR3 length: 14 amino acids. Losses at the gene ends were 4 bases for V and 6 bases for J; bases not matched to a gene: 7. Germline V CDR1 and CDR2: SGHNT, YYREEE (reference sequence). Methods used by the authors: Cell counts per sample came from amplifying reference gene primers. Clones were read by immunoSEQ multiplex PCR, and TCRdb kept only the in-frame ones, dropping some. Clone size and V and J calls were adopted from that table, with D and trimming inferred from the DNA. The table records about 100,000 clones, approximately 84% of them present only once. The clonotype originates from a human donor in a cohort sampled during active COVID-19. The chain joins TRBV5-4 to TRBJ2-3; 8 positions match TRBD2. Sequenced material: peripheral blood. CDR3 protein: CASSQGLAGDTQYF. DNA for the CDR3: TGTGCCAGCAGCCAAGGACTAGCTGGCGATACGCAGTATTTT.